This record concerns one TCR beta chain sequence. This sample was included in a study of blood T cell repertoires in COVID-19. Germline V gene data show CDR1 as MNHEY and CDR2 as SVGAGI. The CDR3 loop spans 16 amino acids. The V end was cut by 0 bases, the J end by 1 base, with 12 bases between. Clones were read by immunoSEQ multiplex PCR, and TCRdb kept only the in-frame ones, dropping some. The sample lists 220,000 or so clones, over 80% occurring once. The specimen sequenced was PBMCs or T cells enriched from blood (not recorded which). This clonotype was obtained from a man aged 50-60 years who had been exposed to COVID-19. This chain joins TRBV6-5 and TRBJ2-5; D gene ambiguous. CDR3 protein: CASSYSGGGSQETQYF. The DNA of the CDR3 is TGTGCCAGCAGTTACTCTGGCGGTGGTTCCCAAGAGACCCAGTACTTC.